Shown below are 28 T cell receptor beta chains from a single sample sequenced in a study of T cell responses to AZD1222 COVID-19 vaccine. Clones were sequenced by immunoSEQ multiplex PCR, and TCRdb holds only the in-frame ones, with some missing. The sample includes around 130,000 clones, over 85% of them seen just once. This material consisted of peripheral blood, taken on day 0 of AZD1222 vaccination. The source of these receptors is an adult in good health.

The gene calls are TRBV28 and TRBJ1-2, with D uncertain. Germline CDR1 is MDHEN and CDR2 is SYDVKM. V was cut by 5 bases and J by 4 bases, with 17 bases left in between. The CDR3 contains 15 residues. The CDR3 is CASSLYDMAIYGYTF. Written as DNA, the CDR3 is TGTGCCAGCAGTCTATATGATATGGCGATCTATGGCTACACCTTC.

The chain carries TRBV3-1 (or the pseudogene TRBV3-2) and TRBJ1-2; 8 positions agree with TRBD1. Per the germline V gene, CDR1 is LGHDT and CDR2 is YNNKEL (reference sequence). V was clipped by 1 base and J by 5 bases; unmatched bases: 6. The CDR3 contains 15 residues. CDR3 in DNA: TGTGCCAGCAGCCAAGGACGGACAGGGCTATATGGCTACACCTTC. It is translated as CASSQGRTGLYGYTF.

The chain employs TRBV4-1 and TRBJ1-5; 7 bases map to TRBD1. With 4 bases clipped from V and 2 bases from J, the junction kept 8 bases outside the gene matches. This CDR3 has 16 residues. Germline assignment: CDR1 MGHRA and CDR2 YSYEKL. CDR3 coding DNA: TGCGCCAGCAGCCCTAAACAGGGGTCGGGCAATCAGCCCCAGCATTTT. As protein: CASSPKQGSGNQPQHF.

The gene calls are TRBV27 and TRBJ2-2, with D hard to call. Trimming pared 3 bases from V and 1 base from J, leaving 9 bases between. This CDR3 contains 15 residues. Germline loops: CDR1 MNHEY, CDR2 SMNVEV (reference sequence). The DNA of the CDR3 is TGTGCCAGCAGTTTCTGGCCCCAGAACACCGGGGAGCTGTTTTTT. Its translation is CASSFWPQNTGELFF.

The rearrangement joins TRBV9 to TRBJ1-6; no definite D call. The CDR3 totals 15 residues. Per germline, CDR1 SGDLS and CDR2 YYNGEE. V lost 2 bases, J lost 10 bases, and 16 bases lay in between. CDR3 in DNA: TGTGCCAGCAGCGTGGACTCCCTTCCTCGATCACCCCTCCACTTT. It codes for CASSVDSLPRSPLHF.

The chain has TRBV28 and TRBJ1-2; D may be TRBD1 (5 bases). Germline V CDR1 and CDR2: MDHEN, SYDVKM. V was shortened by 4 bases and J by 7 bases, with 10 bases between the two germline ends. This CDR3 region has 12 residues. The CDR3 DNA is TGTGCCAGCAGTTCCACCGGGGGTGGCTACACCTTC. Translated: CASSSTGGGYTF.

The chain combines TRBV27 with TRBJ1-1, with 7 positions matching TRBD1. This CDR3 contains 15 residues. With 8 bases clipped from V and 1 base from J, the junction kept 10 bases outside the gene matches. CDR1 and CDR2 from the germline V gene are MNHEY and SMNVEV (reference sequence). CDR3 sequence: CASRRPGTENTEAFF. The CDR3 region has the DNA TGTGCCAGCCGAAGACCCGGGACAGAGAACACTGAAGCTTTCTTT.

The chain couples TRBV20-1 to TRBJ2-2; 7 bases line up with TRBD2. The germline V gene has CDR1 DFQATT and CDR2 SNEGSKA (reference sequence). J was trimmed by 1 base and V by 3 bases; bases with no gene match: 2. The CDR3 extends over 14 amino acids. CDR3 sequence: CSASGGGNTGELFF. For the CDR3, the DNA is TGCAGTGCTAGTGGCGGGGGGAACACCGGGGAGCTGTTTTTT.

This clone was recorded once. V is TRBV3-1 (or the pseudogene TRBV3-2) and J is TRBJ1-3; D gene unclear. Trimming took off 8 bases at V and 4 bases at J, with 9 bases between the two ends. The CDR3 runs to 12 residues. Germline V gives CDR1 LGHDT, CDR2 YNNKEL (reference sequence). The CDR3 nucleotides are TGTGCCAGCCTCTCGAGAGGAAACACCATATATTTT. Protein sequence: CASLSRGNTIYF.

The chain joins TRBV7-8 to TRBJ2-3, with 7 bases identical to TRBD2. This CDR3 has 15 residues. The ends lost 5 bases at V and 3 bases at J; junction bases unmatched: 8. Germline CDR1 is SGHVS and CDR2 is FQNEAQ. For the CDR3, the DNA is TGTGCCAGCAGCCCTGAGGGGCGGGGGACAGATACGCAGTATTTT. Translation: CASSPEGRGTDTQYF.

This chain joins TRBV10-3 and TRBJ1-2, with 7 bases lining up with TRBD1. CDR1 ENHRY and CDR2 SYGVKD come from the germline V gene. The CDR3 runs 15 residues. Trimming removed 7 bases from V and 0 bases from J; junction bases left unmatched: 8. CDR3 bases: TGTGCCATCACCGCGGACAGGAGAGCTAACTATGGCTACACCTTC. Translation: CAITADRRANYGYTF.

The chain employs TRBV13 and TRBJ1-3; D not resolved. Germline lookup yields CDR1 PRHDT and CDR2 FYEKMQ (reference sequence). The ends were cut back, 5 bases at V and 2 bases at J, with 13 bases in the middle. This CDR3 spans 15 amino acids. CDR3: CASSRSTVPGNTIYF. The CDR3 DNA follows: TGTGCCAGCAGCCGATCCACAGTCCCTGGAAACACCATATATTTT.

This sequence joins TRBV27 and TRBJ2-1; TRBD2 agrees at 7 bases. V lost 3 bases and J lost 6; bases outside the gene matches: 8. The CDR3 extends over 15 amino acids. Germline V CDR1 and CDR2: MNHEY, SMNVEV (reference sequence). The CDR3 reads CASSFRGRLSNEQFF. CDR3 DNA: TGTGCCAGCAGTTTCCGCGGGAGATTAAGCAATGAGCAGTTCTTC.

J is TRBJ1-5 and V is TRBV24-1; tentative D call: TRBD1 (6 bases). This CDR3 comprises 14 residues. V gave up 3 bases and J gave up 7 bases, with 12 bases separating them. The germline V gene has CDR1 KGHDR and CDR2 SFDVKD. CDR3 sequence reads: CATSDPQGNQPQHF. The CDR3 DNA is TGTGCCACCAGTGATCCCCAGGGGAACCAGCCCCAGCATTTT.

The rearrangement uses TRBV6-5 and TRBJ2-7, with D maybe TRBD2 (6 bases). Germline CDR1 reads MNHEY; CDR2 reads SVGAGI. V lost 4 bases and J 3 bases, leaving 10 bases between the germline ends. This CDR3 has 13 amino acids. DNA for the CDR3: TGTGCCAGCAGTTCGCCGGGAGTCTACGAGCAGTACTTC. Translated, it gives CASSSPGVYEQYF.

This clone was counted a few times. The chain joins TRBV6-5 to TRBJ1-1; D is undetermined. From germline, CDR1 is MNHEY and CDR2 SVGAGI. The CDR3 runs 15 residues. V was shortened by 0 bases and J by 9 bases, with 17 bases between the two germline ends. The CDR3 is CASSYSLRQVHQAFF. The CDR3 DNA is TGTGCCAGCAGTTACTCGTTGCGGCAGGTACACCAAGCTTTCTTT.

The chain links TRBV6-5 to TRBJ1-6; no firm D call. CDR1 is MNHEY and CDR2 is SVGAGI in the germline V gene. V lost 7 bases, J lost 8 bases, and 15 bases lay in between. This CDR3 has 14 amino acids. In nucleotides, the CDR3 is TGTGCCAGCACCCTACGCGGATTCCATTCACCCCTCCACTTT. Protein: CASTLRGFHSPLHF.

V and J are TRBV10-3 and TRBJ2-2; TRBD1 is a possible D gene (7 bases). Trimming took off 6 bases at V and 2 bases at J, with 16 bases between the two ends. CDR3 length: 16 amino acids. Germline V CDR1 and CDR2: ENHRY, SYGVKD. CDR3 coding DNA: TGTGCCATCAGCCCGACAGGGACTTACAACACCGGGGAGCTGTTTTTT. It yields the protein CAISPTGTYNTGELFF.

V and J are TRBV5-1 and TRBJ1-2; D unclear. The CDR3 length is 13 residues. The V gene's germline CDR1 is SGHRS and CDR2 YFSETQ. V shed 4 bases and J shed 8 bases, with 15 bases lying between them. The CDR3 here is CASSPGGTGGYTF. The CDR3 DNA is TGCGCCAGCAGCCCCGGTGGAACCGGGGGCTACACCTTC.

The sample holds one count of this clone. The chain recombines TRBV2 with TRBJ2-7, with 7 bases lining up with TRBD2. The trim removed 7 bases at V and 6 bases at J, leaving 12 bases unmatched. This CDR3 has 14 residues. CDR1 is SNHLY, CDR2 FYNNEI, per germline. CDR3 nucleotide sequence: TGTGCCAGCACCGACGGGCGGGAGCATCTCGAGCAGTACTTC. It is translated as CASTDGREHLEQYF.

The chain has TRBV27 and TRBJ2-7, with D possibly called TRBD1 or TRBD2 (5 bases each). This CDR3 is built from 14 residues. V was cut by 1 base and J by 2 bases, with 9 bases left in between. CDR1 is MNHEY, CDR2 SMNVEV, per germline (reference sequence). The CDR3 DNA sequence: TGTGCCAGCAGTTTATATCCGGGGCCCTACGAGCAGTACTTC. Protein: CASSLYPGPYEQYF.

V and J are TRBV5-1 and TRBJ1-4; 10 bases agree with TRBD1. The CDR3 length is 14 residues. Germline CDR1 and CDR2: SGHRS and YFSETQ. The V gene end was trimmed by 4 bases and the J gene end by 7 bases; junction bases not matched to a gene: 4. The CDR3 DNA is TGCGCCAGCAGCGGCCGGGACAGGGGTGAAAAACTGTTTTTT. Amino acids: CASSGRDRGEKLFF.

The chain joins TRBV5-5 to TRBJ1-5, with 10 bases aligning to TRBD1. There are 17 residues in the CDR3. From germline, CDR1 is SGHKS and CDR2 YYEKEE (reference sequence). Unmatched junction bases numbered 8, after V lost 4 bases and J lost 1 base. This chain's CDR3 is CASSHWTGGRSNQPQHF. CDR3 coding DNA: TGTGCCAGCAGCCACTGGACAGGGGGAAGGAGCAATCAGCCCCAGCATTTT.

J is TRBJ2-1 and V is TRBV19, with a possible D match to TRBD2 (5 bases). Trimming pared 8 bases from V and 2 bases from J, leaving 10 bases between. The germline V gene encodes CDR1 LNHDA and CDR2 SQIVND (reference sequence). The CDR3 length is 13 residues. CDR3 nucleotide sequence: TGTGCCAGTTTGGACTGGACCTACAATGAGCAGTTCTTC. Translation: CASLDWTYNEQFF.

The V gene is TRBV19, the J gene TRBJ1-5; D gene ambiguous. Deletions cut 3 bases from V and 3 bases from J, with 12 bases between. The CDR3 covers 15 residues. The germline CDR1 and CDR2 sequences are LNHDA and SQIVND (reference sequence). Written as DNA, the CDR3 is TGTGCCAGTAGTATTGGCTCTTCCTTCAATCAGCCCCAGCATTTT. Protein: CASSIGSSFNQPQHF.

The genes are TRBV28 and TRBJ2-7; 7 nucleotides line up with TRBD1. The ends lost 6 bases at V and 5 bases at J; junction bases unmatched: 10. CDR1 MDHEN and CDR2 SYDVKM come from the germline V gene. The CDR3 is 14 amino acids. The CDR3 nucleotides are TGTGCCAGCAGCCCTGACAGGGAATACCACGAGCAGTACTTC. Protein: CASSPDREYHEQYF.

This chain joins TRBV4-3 and TRBJ2-6; no clear D gene. The length of the CDR3 is 14 residues. CDR1 is LGHNA, CDR2 YSLEER, per germline. Trimming stripped 2 bases from V and 4 bases from J, with 6 bases between. The chain's CDR3 is CASSQITGANVLTF. In nucleotides, the CDR3 is TGCGCCAGCAGCCAAATAACAGGGGCCAACGTCCTGACTTTC.

The chain recombines TRBV7-6 with TRBJ1-5, with 10 nucleotides matching TRBD1. V trimming: 1 base; J trimming: 2 bases; junction bases outside the gene matches: 2. The CDR3 length is 16 residues. Germline V gene sequence: CDR1 SGHVS, CDR2 FNYEAQ. In nucleotides, the CDR3 is TGTGCCAGCAGCTTAGGGGACAGGGGAGGCAATCAGCCCCAGCATTTT. This sequence encodes CASSLGDRGGNQPQHF.